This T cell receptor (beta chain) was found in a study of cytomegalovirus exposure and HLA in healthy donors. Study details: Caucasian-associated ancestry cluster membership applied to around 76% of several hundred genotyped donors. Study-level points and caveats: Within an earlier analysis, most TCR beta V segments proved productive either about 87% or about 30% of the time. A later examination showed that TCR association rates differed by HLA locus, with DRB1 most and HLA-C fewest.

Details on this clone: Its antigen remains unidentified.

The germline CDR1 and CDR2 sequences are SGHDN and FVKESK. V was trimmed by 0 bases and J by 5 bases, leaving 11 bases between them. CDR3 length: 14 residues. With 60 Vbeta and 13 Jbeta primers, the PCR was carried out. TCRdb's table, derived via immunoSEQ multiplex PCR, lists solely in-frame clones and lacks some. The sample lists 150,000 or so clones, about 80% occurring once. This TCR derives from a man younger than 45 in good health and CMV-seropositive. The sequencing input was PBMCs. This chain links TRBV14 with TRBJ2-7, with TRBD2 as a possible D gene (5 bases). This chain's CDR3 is CASSQDMSGNEQYF. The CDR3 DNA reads TGTGCCAGCAGCCAAGATATGAGCGGTAACGAGCAGTACTTC.